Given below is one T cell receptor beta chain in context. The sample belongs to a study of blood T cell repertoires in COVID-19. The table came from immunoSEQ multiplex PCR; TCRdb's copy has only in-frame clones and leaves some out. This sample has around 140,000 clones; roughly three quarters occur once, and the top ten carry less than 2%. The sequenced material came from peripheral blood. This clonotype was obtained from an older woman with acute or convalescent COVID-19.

This CDR3 reads CASSEGNSGKSEQYF. Here the CDR3 DNA reads TGTGCCAGCAGTGAAGGTAATAGCGGGAAGAGCGAGCAGTACTTC. J is TRBJ2-7 and V is TRBV25-1; 8 nucleotides align to TRBD2. The CDR3 totals 15 residues. V lost 2 bases to trimming and J lost 6 bases; unmatched junction nucleotides: 9. CDR1 is MGHDK, CDR2 SYGVNS, per germline.